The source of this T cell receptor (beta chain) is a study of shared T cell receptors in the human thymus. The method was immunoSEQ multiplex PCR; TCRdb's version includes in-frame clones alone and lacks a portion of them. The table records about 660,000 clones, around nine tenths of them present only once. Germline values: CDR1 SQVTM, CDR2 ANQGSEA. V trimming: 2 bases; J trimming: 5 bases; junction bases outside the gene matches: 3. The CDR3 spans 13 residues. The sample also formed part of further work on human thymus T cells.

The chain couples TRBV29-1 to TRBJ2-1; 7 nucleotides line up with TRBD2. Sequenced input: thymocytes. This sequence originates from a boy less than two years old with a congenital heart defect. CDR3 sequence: CSVERLADNEQFF. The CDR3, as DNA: TGCAGCGTTGAACGGCTAGCGGACAATGAGCAGTTCTTC.